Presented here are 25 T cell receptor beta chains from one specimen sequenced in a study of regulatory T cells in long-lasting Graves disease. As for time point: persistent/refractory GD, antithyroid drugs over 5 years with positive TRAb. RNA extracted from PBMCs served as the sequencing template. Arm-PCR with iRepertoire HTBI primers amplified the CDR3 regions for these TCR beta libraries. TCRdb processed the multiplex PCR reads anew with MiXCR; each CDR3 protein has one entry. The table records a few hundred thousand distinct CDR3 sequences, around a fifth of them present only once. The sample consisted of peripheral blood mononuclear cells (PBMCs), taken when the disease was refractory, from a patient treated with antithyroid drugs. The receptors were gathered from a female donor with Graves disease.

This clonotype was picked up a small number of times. This CDR3 is CSARQGGKDTEAFF. The CDR3, as DNA: TGCAGTGCTAGACAAGGGGGTAAGGACACTGAAGCTTTCTTT. V gene TRBV20-1 combines with J gene TRBJ1-1; TRBD1 is a possible D gene (6 bases). The V end lost 2 bases, the J end lost 3 bases, and 13 bases lay between the germline ends. The CDR3 contains 14 residues. Germline CDR1 is DFQATT and CDR2 is SNEGSKA (reference sequence).

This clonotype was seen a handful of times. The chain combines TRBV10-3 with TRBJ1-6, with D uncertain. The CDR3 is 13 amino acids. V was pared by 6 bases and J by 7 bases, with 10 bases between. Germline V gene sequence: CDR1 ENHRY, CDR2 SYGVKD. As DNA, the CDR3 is TGTGCCATCAGGCCATCTCCGAATTCACCCCTCCACTTT. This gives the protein CAIRPSPNSPLHF.

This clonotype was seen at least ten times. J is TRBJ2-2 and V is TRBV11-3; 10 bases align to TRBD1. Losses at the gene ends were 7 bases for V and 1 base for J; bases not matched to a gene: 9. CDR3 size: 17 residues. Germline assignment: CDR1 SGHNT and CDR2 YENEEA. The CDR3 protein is CASNYEGTGENTGELFF. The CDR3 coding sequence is TGTGCCAGCAATTATGAGGGGACAGGGGAGAACACCGGGGAGCTGTTTTTT.

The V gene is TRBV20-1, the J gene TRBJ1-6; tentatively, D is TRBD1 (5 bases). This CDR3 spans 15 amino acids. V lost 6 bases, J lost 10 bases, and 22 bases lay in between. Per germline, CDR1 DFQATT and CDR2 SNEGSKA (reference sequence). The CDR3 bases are TGCAGTGCCATAGCTGGTCAGGGAAGTAAATCACCCCTCCACTTT. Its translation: CSAIAGQGSKSPLHF.

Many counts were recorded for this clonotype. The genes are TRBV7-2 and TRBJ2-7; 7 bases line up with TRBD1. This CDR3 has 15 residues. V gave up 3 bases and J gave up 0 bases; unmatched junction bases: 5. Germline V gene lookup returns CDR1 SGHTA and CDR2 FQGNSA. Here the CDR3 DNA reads TGTGCCAGCAGCTTCCTCGACAGGGCCTCCTACGAGCAGTACTTC. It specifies CASSFLDRASYEQYF.

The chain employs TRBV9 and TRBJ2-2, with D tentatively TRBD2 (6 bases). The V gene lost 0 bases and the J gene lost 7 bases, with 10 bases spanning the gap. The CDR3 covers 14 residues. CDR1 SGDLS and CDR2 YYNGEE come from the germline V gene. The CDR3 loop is CASSVEVAVGELFF. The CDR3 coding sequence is TGTGCCAGCAGCGTAGAGGTAGCGGTCGGGGAGCTGTTTTTT.

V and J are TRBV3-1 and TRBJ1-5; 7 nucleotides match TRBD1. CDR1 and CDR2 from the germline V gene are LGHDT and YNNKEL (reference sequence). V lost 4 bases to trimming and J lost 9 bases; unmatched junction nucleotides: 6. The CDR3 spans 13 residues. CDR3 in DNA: TGTGCCAGCAGCCTCACAGGGGTGGGGCCCCAGCATTTT. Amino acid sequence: CASSLTGVGPQHF.

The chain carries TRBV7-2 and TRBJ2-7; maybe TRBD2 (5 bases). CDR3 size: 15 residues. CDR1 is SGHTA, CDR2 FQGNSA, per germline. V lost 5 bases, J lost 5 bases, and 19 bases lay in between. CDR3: CASSPVPEARHEQYF. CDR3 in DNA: TGTGCCAGCAGCCCCGTGCCGGAGGCCCGACACGAGCAGTACTTC.

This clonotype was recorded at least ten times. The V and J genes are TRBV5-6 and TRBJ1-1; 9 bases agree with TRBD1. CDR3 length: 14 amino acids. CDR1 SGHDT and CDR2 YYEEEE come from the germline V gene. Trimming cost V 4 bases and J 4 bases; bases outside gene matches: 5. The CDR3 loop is CASSDWTGATEAFF. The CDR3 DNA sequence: TGTGCCAGCAGCGACTGGACAGGGGCCACTGAAGCTTTCTTT.

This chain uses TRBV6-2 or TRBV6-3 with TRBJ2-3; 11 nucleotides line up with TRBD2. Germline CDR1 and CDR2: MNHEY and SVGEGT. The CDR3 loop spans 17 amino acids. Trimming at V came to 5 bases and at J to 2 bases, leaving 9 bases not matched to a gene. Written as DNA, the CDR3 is TGTGCCAGCAGTGAAGGGGTAGCGGGAGGGCCCACAGATACGCAGTATTTT. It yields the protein CASSEGVAGGPTDTQYF.

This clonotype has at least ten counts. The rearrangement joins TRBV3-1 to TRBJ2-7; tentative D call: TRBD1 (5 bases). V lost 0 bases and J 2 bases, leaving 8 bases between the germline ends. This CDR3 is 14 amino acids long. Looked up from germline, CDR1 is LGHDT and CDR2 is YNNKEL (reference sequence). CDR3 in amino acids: CASSQDQGTYEQYF. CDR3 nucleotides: TGTGCCAGCAGCCAAGATCAGGGTACCTACGAGCAGTACTTC.

The CDR3 region is CATSRSDRVEAFF. In DNA, the CDR3 is TGTGCCACCAGCAGGTCAGACAGAGTCGAAGCTTTCTTT. V usage is TRBV15 and J usage is TRBJ1-1, with D possibly being TRBD1 (5 bases). CDR1 and CDR2 (germline): LNHNV, YYDKDF (reference sequence). V lost 3 bases and J 8 bases, leaving 13 bases between the germline ends. The CDR3 contains 13 residues.

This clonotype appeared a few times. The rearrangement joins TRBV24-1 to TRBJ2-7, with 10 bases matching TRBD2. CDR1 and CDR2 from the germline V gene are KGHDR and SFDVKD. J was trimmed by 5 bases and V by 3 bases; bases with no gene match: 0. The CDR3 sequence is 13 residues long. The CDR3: CATSDLAGDEQYF. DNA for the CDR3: TGTGCCACCAGTGATCTAGCGGGAGACGAGCAGTACTTC.

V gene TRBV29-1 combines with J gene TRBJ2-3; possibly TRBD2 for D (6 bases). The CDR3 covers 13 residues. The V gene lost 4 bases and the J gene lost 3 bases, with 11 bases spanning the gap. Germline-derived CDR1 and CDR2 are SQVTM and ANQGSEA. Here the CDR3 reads CSVVMGGTDTQYF. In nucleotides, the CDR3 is TGCAGCGTTGTAATGGGGGGAACAGATACGCAGTATTTT.

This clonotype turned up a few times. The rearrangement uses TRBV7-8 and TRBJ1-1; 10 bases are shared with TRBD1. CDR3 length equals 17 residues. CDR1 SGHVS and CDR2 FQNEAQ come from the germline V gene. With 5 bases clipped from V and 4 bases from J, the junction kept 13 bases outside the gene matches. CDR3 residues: CASSPMAGTGDLTEAFF. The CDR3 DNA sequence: TGTGCCAGCAGCCCAATGGCCGGGACAGGGGATCTCACTGAAGCTTTCTTT. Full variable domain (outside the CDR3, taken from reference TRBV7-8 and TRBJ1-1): GAGVSQSPRYKVAKRGQDVALRCDPISGHVSLFWYQQALGQGPEFLTYFQNEAQLDKSGLPSDRFFAERPEGSVSTLKIQRTQQEDSAVYLCASSPMAGTGDLTEAFFGQGTRLTVV.

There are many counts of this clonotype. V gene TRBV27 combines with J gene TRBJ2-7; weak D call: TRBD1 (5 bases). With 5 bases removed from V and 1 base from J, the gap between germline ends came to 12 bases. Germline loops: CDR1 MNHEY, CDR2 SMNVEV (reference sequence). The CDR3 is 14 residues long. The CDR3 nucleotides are TGTGCCAGCAGTCTCTACCAGGGTTCCTACGAGCAGTACTTC. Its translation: CASSLYQGSYEQYF.

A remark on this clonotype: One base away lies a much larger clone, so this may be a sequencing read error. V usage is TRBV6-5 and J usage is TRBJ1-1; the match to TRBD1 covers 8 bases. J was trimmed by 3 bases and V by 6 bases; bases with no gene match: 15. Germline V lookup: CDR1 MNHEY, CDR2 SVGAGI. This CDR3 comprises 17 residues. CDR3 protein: CASRYLGQGSKDTEAFF. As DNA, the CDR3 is TGTGCCAGCAGATACCTAGGACAGGGTAGTAAGGACACTGAAGCTTTCTTT.

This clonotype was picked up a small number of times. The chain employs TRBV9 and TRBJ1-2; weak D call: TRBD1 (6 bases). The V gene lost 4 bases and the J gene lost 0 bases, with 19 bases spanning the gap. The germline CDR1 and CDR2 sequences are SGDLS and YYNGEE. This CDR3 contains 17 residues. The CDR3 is CASSPRVGGSPNYGYTF. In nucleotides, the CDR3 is TGTGCCAGCAGCCCTCGGGTGGGGGGCTCCCCTAACTATGGCTACACCTTC. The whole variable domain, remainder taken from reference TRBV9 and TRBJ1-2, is DSGVTQTPKHLITATGQRVTLRCSPRSGDLSVYWYQQSLDQGLQFLIQYYNGEERAKGNILERFSAQQFPDLHSELNLSSLELGDSALYFCASSPRVGGSPNYGYTFGSGTRLTVV.

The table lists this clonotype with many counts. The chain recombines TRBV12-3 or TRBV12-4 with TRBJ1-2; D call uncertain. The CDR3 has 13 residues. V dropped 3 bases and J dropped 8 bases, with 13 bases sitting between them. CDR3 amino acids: CASSFEASRGYTF. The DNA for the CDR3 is TGTGCCAGCAGTTTTGAAGCGAGTAGAGGCTACACCTTC.

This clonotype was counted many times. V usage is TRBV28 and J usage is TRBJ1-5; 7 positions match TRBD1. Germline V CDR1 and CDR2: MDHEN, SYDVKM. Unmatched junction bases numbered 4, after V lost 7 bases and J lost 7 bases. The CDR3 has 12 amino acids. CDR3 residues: CASTLQGQPQHF. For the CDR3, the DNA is TGTGCCAGCACCCTACAGGGGCAGCCCCAGCATTTT.

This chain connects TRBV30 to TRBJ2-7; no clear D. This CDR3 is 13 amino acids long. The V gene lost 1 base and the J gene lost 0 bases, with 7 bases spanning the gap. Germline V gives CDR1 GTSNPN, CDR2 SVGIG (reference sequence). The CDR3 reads CAWSGIGSYEQYF. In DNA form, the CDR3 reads TGTGCCTGGAGTGGAATTGGCTCCTACGAGCAGTACTTC.

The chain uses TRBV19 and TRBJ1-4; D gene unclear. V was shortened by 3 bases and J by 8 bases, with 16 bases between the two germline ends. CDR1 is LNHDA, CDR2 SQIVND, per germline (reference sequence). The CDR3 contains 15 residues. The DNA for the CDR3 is TGTGCCAGTAGTATTGAGGTGACAATGGACGAAAAACTGTTTTTT. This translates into CASSIEVTMDEKLFF.

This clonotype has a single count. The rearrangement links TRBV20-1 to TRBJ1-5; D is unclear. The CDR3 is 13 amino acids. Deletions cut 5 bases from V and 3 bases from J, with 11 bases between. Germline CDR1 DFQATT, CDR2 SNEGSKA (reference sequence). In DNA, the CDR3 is TGCAGTGCTCCCCCCGGGATCAATCAGCCCCAGCATTTT. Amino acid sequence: CSAPPGINQPQHF.

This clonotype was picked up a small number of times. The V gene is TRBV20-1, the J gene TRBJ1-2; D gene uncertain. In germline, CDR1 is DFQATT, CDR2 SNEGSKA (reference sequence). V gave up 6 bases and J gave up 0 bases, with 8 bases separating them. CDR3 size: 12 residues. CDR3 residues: CSAKASNYGYTF. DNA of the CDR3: TGCAGTGCGAAGGCTTCTAACTATGGCTACACCTTC.

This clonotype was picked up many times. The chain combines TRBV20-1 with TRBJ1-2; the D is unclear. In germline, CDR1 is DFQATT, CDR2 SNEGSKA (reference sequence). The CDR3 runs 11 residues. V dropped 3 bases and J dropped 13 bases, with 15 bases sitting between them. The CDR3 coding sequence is TGCAGTGCTAGGCCCCAGGCAGGATCCACCTTC. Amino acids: CSARPQAGSTF.